Below are 9 T cell receptor beta chains sequenced from a single sample in a study of regulatory T cells in long-lasting Graves disease. Researchers made TCR beta libraries by using iRepertoire HTBI primers and running Arm-PCR on CDR3 regions. A single record per CDR3 protein comes from TCRdb applying MiXCR to the multiplex PCR reads. The sample lists roughly 380,000 distinct CDR3 sequences, around 15% occurring once. The time point was: newly diagnosed GD, antithyroid drugs for less than 3 months. Extracted RNA from PBMCs served as the source of the TCR library. Specimen: peripheral blood mononuclear cells (PBMCs), collected at new diagnosis, from a patient treated with antithyroid drugs. The receptors come from a female donor with Graves disease.

The chain uses TRBV4-3 and TRBJ2-5; TRBD2 matches at 7 bases. The CDR3 has 18 amino acids. Trimming cost V 5 bases and J 0 bases; bases outside gene matches: 15. In germline, CDR1 is LGHNA, CDR2 YSLEER. The CDR3 sequence: CASSIRVSAGPYQETQYF. The CDR3 DNA sequence: TGCGCCAGCAGCATCAGGGTATCAGCGGGACCGTACCAAGAGACCCAGTACTTC.

This clonotype has a handful of counts. The chain uses TRBV19 and TRBJ1-1, with 9 bases fitting TRBD1. Germline assignment: CDR1 LNHDA and CDR2 SQIVND (reference sequence). The CDR3 runs to 18 residues. The junction had 15 bases not matched to a gene; V was cut back by 7 bases and J by 0 bases. CDR3 sequence reads: CASTRQVGTGPMNTEAFF. For the CDR3, the DNA is TGTGCCAGTACTCGACAGGTTGGGACAGGGCCCATGAACACTGAAGCTTTCTTT.

V usage is TRBV18 and J usage is TRBJ2-5; the D is unclear. Germline CDR1 reads KGHSH; CDR2 reads LQKENI. The CDR3 spans 13 residues. V lost 6 bases, J lost 4 bases, and 12 bases lay in between. The CDR3 DNA is TGTGCCAGCTCCCTTTCGAGCGCAGAGACCCAGTACTTC. This codes for CASSLSSAETQYF.

This clonotype was detected ten times or more. The chain's CDR3 is CAWSVLRGSYGYTF. CDR3 DNA sequence: TGTGCCTGGAGTGTACTCCGGGGTTCCTATGGCTACACCTTC. The V call is TRBV30, the J call TRBJ1-2; D is ambiguous. This CDR3 has 14 amino acids. V was shortened by 0 bases and J by 4 bases, with 12 bases between the two germline ends. Germline V CDR1 and CDR2: GTSNPN, SVGIG (reference sequence).

This clonotype was seen many times. The chain links TRBV11-2 to TRBJ2-1; tentatively, D is TRBD2 (6 bases). This CDR3 contains 13 residues. V lost 5 bases to trimming and J lost 6 bases, with 11 bases between them. CDR1 and CDR2 (germline): SGHAT, FQNNGV. The CDR3 sequence: CASSPEGLNEQFF. CDR3 coding DNA: TGTGCCAGCAGCCCAGAGGGACTCAATGAGCAGTTCTTC.

Ten or more counts support this clonotype. This sequence joins TRBV20-1 and TRBJ2-5; TRBD2 is a possible D gene (7 bases). The CDR3 length is 14 residues. CDR1 DFQATT and CDR2 SNEGSKA come from the germline V gene (reference sequence). V lost 3 bases and J 9 bases, leaving 20 bases between the germline ends. The CDR3 DNA sequence: TGCAGTGCTAGTCGAGGGGGGGGCCCCGAGGCCCAGTACTTC. Residues: CSASRGGGPEAQYF.

This clonotype was detected many times. The J gene is TRBJ1-2, the V gene TRBV10-3; a possible D gene is TRBD1 (6 bases). The germline gives CDR1 ENHRY, CDR2 SYGVKD. The CDR3 has 11 amino acids. V was trimmed by 8 bases and J by 8 bases, leaving 12 bases between them. Written as DNA, the CDR3 is TGTGCCATCGCAGGGGAGTTGGGCTACACCTTC. It encodes CAIAGELGYTF.

This clonotype was seen more than once but under ten times. The genes are TRBV28 and TRBJ1-3; D is unresolved. The V end was cut by 3 bases, the J end by 0 bases, with 9 bases between. CDR3 length: 15 amino acids. Germline-derived CDR1 and CDR2 are MDHEN and SYDVKM. Written as DNA, the CDR3 is TGTGCCAGCAGTTTTTTGGGTGACTCTGGAAACACCATATATTTT. It is translated as CASSFLGDSGNTIYF.

This clonotype has a count of ten or more. CDR3 sequence: CASSSASSGNNEQFF. CDR3 DNA: TGTGCCAGCAGTTCCGCCAGCTCGGGCAACAATGAGCAGTTCTTC. The genes are TRBV6-5 and TRBJ2-1, with D unclear. CDR3 length: 15 residues. V was shortened by 4 bases and J by 5 bases, with 15 bases between the two germline ends. Germline V gene data show CDR1 as MNHEY and CDR2 as SVGAGI.